This T cell receptor beta chain was found in a study of T cell responses to AZD1222 COVID-19 vaccine. Whole-study results and caveats: Two AZD1222 doses significantly raised spike-specific TCR breadth and depth over controls. Recipients of AZD1222 seropositive at baseline numbered only five or six. Regions left unmutated in variants are reportedly the target of nearly half of spike-specific TCRs. None of the repertoires were sampled until the peak T cell response had passed.

In this sample, this clone turned up a few times. The antigen remains undetermined. Measured with immunoSEQ multiplex PCR; TCRdb has only the in-frame clones, and not every one. In the table there are 100,000 to 150,000 clones, roughly 90% of which are singletons. The V gene's germline CDR1 is SGHNT and CDR2 YENEEA. The length of the CDR3 is 14 residues. Between the trimmed V and J ends, which lost 3 bases and 2 bases, there was a span of 11 bases. The TCR was taken from an adult who received the AZD1222 COVID-19 vaccine. Material: peripheral blood, obtained 28 days after the second AZD1222 dose. The gene calls are TRBV11-3 and TRBJ2-7, with D perhaps given as TRBD1 or TRBD2 (5 bases each). CDR3 protein: CASSFRDGTYEQYF. The CDR3 DNA follows: TGTGCCAGCAGCTTCCGGGACGGAACCTACGAGCAGTACTTC.